The count of the clone carrying this T cell receptor (beta chain) is one. The antigen remains unidentified. The record originates from a study of PD-1 blockade in classical Hodgkin lymphoma. Study findings and constraints: By cycle point C4D1, TCR diversity had risen significantly in CD4+ cells (but not CD8+ cells). The diversity seen at baseline in complete responders resembled that of newly diagnosed patients. When set against healthy donors, newly diagnosed patients were reported to show lower baseline TCR diversity.

Germline CDR1 reads SGHDN; CDR2 reads FVKESK. V was trimmed by 0 bases and J by 5 bases, leaving 15 bases between them. This CDR3 is 16 amino acids long. The time point is: cycle 4 day 1 (C4D1), after less than 7 weeks of nivolumab. With no exception, relapse followed autologous stem cell transplantation in all patients, and brentuximab vedotin exposure varied. Sequencing was performed with immunoSEQ multiplex PCR; in TCRdb, only in-frame clones are kept and a portion is missing. The profile covers about 49,000 clones, with around 89% appearing a single time and over 11% taken by the ten largest. The chain is built from TRBV14 and TRBJ2-3; either TRBD1 or TRBD2 may fit D (5 bases each). This TCR was recovered from a human donor with classical Hodgkin lymphoma. Source: peripheral blood mononuclear cells (PBMCs), taken before the fourth cycle of nivolumab. The CDR3 nucleotides are TGTGCCAGCAGCCAAGATCGAGTAGGGGACCGAGATACGCAGTATTTT. This codes for CASSQDRVGDRDTQYF.